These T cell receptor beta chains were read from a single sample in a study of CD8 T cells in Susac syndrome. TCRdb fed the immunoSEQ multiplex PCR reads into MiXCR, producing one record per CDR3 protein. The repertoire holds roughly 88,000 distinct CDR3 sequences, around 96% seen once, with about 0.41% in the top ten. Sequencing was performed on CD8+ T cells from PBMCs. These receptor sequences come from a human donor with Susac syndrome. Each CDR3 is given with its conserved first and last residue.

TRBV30,CAWSPQPNQPQHF
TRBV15,CATGHFNTEAFF
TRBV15,CATSRDLAVEAFF
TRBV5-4,CASSLGREGLQFF
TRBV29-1,CSVDTPGTSGSYTQYF
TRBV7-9,CASSSARDRNSNQPQHF
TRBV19,CASSYRREAGNEQFF
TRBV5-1,CASSLDSSTDTQYF
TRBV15,CATSRKDGNTEAFF
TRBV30,CAWSVRGGQPQHF
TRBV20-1,CSASAIQGRTMNTEAFF
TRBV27,CASSPPGGLTQYF
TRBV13,CASGRDGDSNEQFF
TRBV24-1,CATSSTGVNTEAFF
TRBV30,CAWSGDSGSDTQYF